Below, one T cell receptor (beta chain) is given with its context. Its cognate antigen is unknown. V lost 0 bases to trimming and J lost 3 bases, with 15 bases between them. The CDR3 spans 16 residues. The germline CDR1 and CDR2 sequences are LNHNV and YYDKDF (reference sequence). These data originate in a study of cytomegalovirus exposure and HLA in healthy donors. Study-wide points: The study labeled around 160 TCR beta chains cytomegalovirus-associated.

Produced via immunoSEQ multiplex PCR; TCRdb's table is partial and in-frame only. The repertoire holds approximately 240,000 clones, over 80% seen once, with approximately 0.99% in the top ten. The receptor's source is a woman aged 18-29 years in good health and CMV-seronegative. Sample: PBMCs. The chain joins TRBV15 to TRBJ2-7, with D possibly being TRBD2 (6 bases). The CDR3 loop is CATSRDPTGLLYEQYF. In DNA, the CDR3 is TGTGCCACCAGCAGAGATCCGACGGGACTCCTCTACGAGCAGTACTTC.